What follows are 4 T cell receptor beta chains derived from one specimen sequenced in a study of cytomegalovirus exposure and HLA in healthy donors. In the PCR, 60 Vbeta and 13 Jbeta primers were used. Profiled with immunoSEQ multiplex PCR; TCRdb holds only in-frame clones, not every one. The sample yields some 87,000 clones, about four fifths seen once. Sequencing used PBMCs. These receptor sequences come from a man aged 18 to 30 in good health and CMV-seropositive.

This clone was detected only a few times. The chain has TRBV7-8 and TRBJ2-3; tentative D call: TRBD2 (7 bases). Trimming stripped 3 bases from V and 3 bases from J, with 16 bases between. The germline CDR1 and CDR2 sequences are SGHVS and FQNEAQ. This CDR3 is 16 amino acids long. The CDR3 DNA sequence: TGTGCCAGCAGCTTCCATCGTGGGAGGGGGACAGATACGCAGTATTTT. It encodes CASSFHRGRGTDTQYF.

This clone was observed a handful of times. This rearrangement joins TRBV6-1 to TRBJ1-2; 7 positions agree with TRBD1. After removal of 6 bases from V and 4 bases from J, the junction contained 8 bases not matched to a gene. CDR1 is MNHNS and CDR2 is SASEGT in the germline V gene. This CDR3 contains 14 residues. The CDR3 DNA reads TGTGCCAGCAGCGAAACCGGGACAGTCTATGGCTACACCTTC. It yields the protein CASSETGTVYGYTF.

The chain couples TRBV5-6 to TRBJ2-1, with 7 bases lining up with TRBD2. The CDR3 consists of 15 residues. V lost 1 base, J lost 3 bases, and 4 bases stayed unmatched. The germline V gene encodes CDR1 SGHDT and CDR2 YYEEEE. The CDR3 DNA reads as TGTGCCAGCAGCTTGCCCAGCGGGATCTACAATGAGCAGTTCTTC. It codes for CASSLPSGIYNEQFF.

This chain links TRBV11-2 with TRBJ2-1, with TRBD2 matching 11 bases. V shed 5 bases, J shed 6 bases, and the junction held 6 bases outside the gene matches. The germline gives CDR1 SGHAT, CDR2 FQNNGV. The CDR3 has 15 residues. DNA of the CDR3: TGTGCCAGCAGCCCCCGGACTAGCGGGCGCAATGAGCAGTTCTTC. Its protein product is CASSPRTSGRNEQFF.